A selection of T cell receptor beta chains follows, all from one sample in a study of T cells in localized non-small cell lung cancer. The data were produced by immunoSEQ multiplex PCR, yet TCRdb's version contains in-frame clones alone and is incomplete. This table holds some 1,400 clones, about 20% found once. Sequencing used lung tumor tissue, obtained before any cancer treatment. These receptors were collected from a female donor of 60 years or more with stage II squamous cell lung carcinoma. CDR3s include the opening cysteine and the closing phenylalanine or tryptophan. The D gene is left open where the match is weak. Clone size is shown for a subset of rows, as once, few, many or a class of expanded clone.

TRBV29-1	TRBJ1-1	NA	NA	CSVGQMNTEAFF	TGCAGCGTCGGACAGATGAACACTGAAGCTTTCTTT
TRBV9	TRBJ2-3	NA	NA	CASSEALASTDTQYF	TGTGCCAGCAGTGAAGCCTTAGCTAGCACAGATACGCAGTATTTT
TRBV10-2	TRBJ1-2	NA	NA	CASRRGGQRYGYTF	TGCGCCAGCAGGAGGGGGGGGCAGAGGTATGGCTACACCTTC
TRBV11-3	TRBJ2-7	NA	medium-sized	CASSRGQGNYEQYF	TGTGCCAGCAGCCGCGGCCAGGGGAACTACGAGCAGTACTTC
TRBV6-8	TRBJ2-1	NA	few	CASGGQGGPYNEQFF	TGTGCCAGCGGGGGGCAGGGTGGTCCCTACAATGAGCAGTTCTTC
TRBV29-1	TRBJ2-5	NA	few	CSVDGAGIETQYF	TGCAGCGTTGACGGGGCAGGGATAGAGACCCAGTACTTC
TRBV6-8	TRBJ2-6	NA	NA	CASSSEIGANVLTF	TGTGCCAGCAGTTCGGAGATAGGGGCCAACGTCCTGACTTTC
TRBV30	TRBJ2-1	NA	NA	CAWSVGGAEQFF	TGTGCCTGGAGTGTTGGCGGAGCTGAGCAGTTCTTC
TRBV4-1	TRBJ2-3	NA	few	CASSQDSSTDTQYF	TGCGCCAGCAGCCAAGATTCGAGCACAGATACGCAGTATTTT
TRBV5-1	TRBJ1-2	NA	NA	CASSLEGQGHGYTF	TGCGCCAGCAGCTTGGAGGGCCAGGGTCACGGCTACACCTTC
TRBV9	TRBJ2-1	TRBD2	NA	CASSVEGAGAYNEQFF	TGTGCCAGCAGCGTAGAAGGAGCGGGAGCCTACAATGAGCAGTTCTTC
TRBV6-8	TRBJ1-1	NA	few	CASSDRGGAYPVHTEAFF	TGTGCCAGCAGCGACCGGGGGGGGGCTTACCCCGTTCACACTGAAGCTTTCTTT
TRBV6-8	TRBJ2-1	NA	few	CASRTGLLAYNEQFF	TGTGCCAGCAGGACGGGACTCCTAGCCTACAATGAGCAGTTCTTC
TRBV6-8	TRBJ2-5	NA	few	CAISVGREETQYF	TGTGCCATCAGTGTGGGCAGGGAAGAGACCCAGTACTTC
TRBV19	TRBJ1-5	NA	NA	CASKGGTASNQPQHF	TGTGCCAGTAAGGGGGGGACTGCGAGCAATCAGCCCCAGCATTTT
TRBV5-1	TRBJ2-2	TRBD1	NA	CASSQRRQGAGTGELFF	TGCGCCAGCAGCCAACGACGTCAGGGGGCGGGCACCGGGGAGCTGTTTTTT
TRBV9	TRBJ2-1	NA	few	CASSVVGHEQFF	TGTGCCAGCAGCGTAGTGGGGCATGAGCAGTTCTTC
TRBV6-8	TRBJ2-7	NA	few	CASSYFRDPTYEQYF	TGTGCCAGCAGTTACTTCCGGGACCCAACCTACGAGCAGTACTTC
TRBV9	TRBJ1-6	NA	few	CASSVVEGWGSPLHF	TGTGCCAGCAGCGTAGTGGAGGGTTGGGGATCACCCCTCCACTTT
TRBV6-8	TRBJ1-1	NA	large	CASSYDLGAQAEAFF	TGTGCCAGCAGTTACGACTTGGGGGCCCAGGCTGAAGCTTTCTTT
TRBV11-3	TRBJ2-7	NA	medium-sized	CASSPAGLPTEQYF	TGTGCCAGCAGCCCCGCCGGGCTACCTACCGAGCAGTACTTC
TRBV6-8	TRBJ2-7	TRBD1	NA	CASSGRDRGLEFYEQYF	TGTGCCAGCAGTGGCCGGGACAGGGGGCTAGAGTTCTACGAGCAGTACTTC
TRBV6-8	TRBJ2-2	NA	few	CASSYSGLRDTGELFF	TGTGCCAGCAGTTACTCGGGCTTGAGGGACACCGGGGAGCTGTTTTTT
TRBV6-8	TRBJ1-1	NA	few	CASSWEQNTEAFF	TGTGCCAGCAGTTGGGAGCAAAACACTGAAGCTTTCTTT
TRBV6-8	TRBJ2-3	TRBD2	few	CASGHSGGADTQYF	TGTGCCAGCGGACATAGCGGGGGAGCAGATACGCAGTATTTT
TRBV6-8	TRBJ2-2	NA	NA	CASLGVSGELFF	TGTGCCAGCTTGGGGGTCTCCGGGGAGCTGTTTTTT
TRBV12-5	TRBJ1-5	NA	few	CASGSDTGHQPQHF	TGTGCTAGTGGTTCAGACACAGGGCACCAGCCCCAGCATTTT
TRBV11-3	TRBJ2-3	TRBD2	few	CASSSLTSGRTDTQYF	TGTGCCAGCAGCTCCCTGACTAGCGGGAGGACAGATACGCAGTATTTT
TRBV6-8	TRBJ2-2	NA	NA	CASSYSLKGAGELFF	TGTGCCAGCAGTTACTCGTTGAAGGGAGCCGGGGAGCTGTTTTTT
TRBV29-1	TRBJ1-1	NA	few	CSVGFGGYQDTEAFF	TGCAGCGTTGGCTTTGGCGGCTATCAAGACACTGAAGCTTTCTTT
TRBV5-1	TRBJ1-5	TRBD1	NA	CASSLGNRGWGNQPQHF	TGCGCCAGCAGCTTGGGAAACAGGGGCTGGGGAAATCAGCCCCAGCATTTT
TRBV29-1	TRBJ1-2	TRBD1	few	CSVQGDRAVYGYTF	TGCAGCGTTCAAGGGGACAGGGCGGTCTATGGCTACACCTTC
TRBV18	TRBJ2-1	NA	once	CASSPHNKRNNEQFF	TGTGCCAGCTCACCACATAACAAGCGGAACAATGAGCAGTTCTTC
TRBV7-2	TRBJ2-3	TRBD2	medium-sized	CASSLLAADTQYF	TGTGCCAGCAGCTTACTAGCGGCAGATACGCAGTATTTT
TRBV11-3	TRBJ1-4	TRBD1	medium-sized	CASSYGTENEKLFF	TGTGCCAGCAGCTACGGGACAGAGAATGAAAAACTGTTTTTT
TRBV11-3	TRBJ1-2	TRBD1	few	CASSFSRGPPRPNYGYTF	TGTGCCAGCAGCTTTAGCAGGGGGCCACCTAGGCCTAACTATGGCTACACCTTC
TRBV5-1	TRBJ2-5	TRBD1	NA	CASSSPGTGSHETQYF	TGCGCCAGCAGCTCACCGGGGACAGGGTCCCACGAGACCCAGTACTTC
TRBV11-3	TRBJ2-5	NA	medium-sized	CASSLRGRGWVETQYF	TGTGCCAGCAGCTTGAGGGGCAGGGGTTGGGTAGAGACCCAGTACTTC
TRBV28	TRBJ2-3	NA	NA	CASSLGGPDTQYF	TGTGCCAGCAGTTTAGGGGGCCCAGATACGCAGTATTTT
TRBV6-7	TRBJ1-2	NA	few	CASVAVTGYTF	TGTGCCAGCGTGGCAGTCACTGGCTACACCTTC
TRBV9	TRBJ1-5	NA	medium-sized	CASSVDPQGAQPQHF	TGTGCCAGCAGCGTAGACCCTCAGGGAGCTCAGCCCCAGCATTTT
TRBV6-8	TRBJ1-4	NA	NA	CAIGSRDEKLFF	TGTGCCATCGGGAGCAGGGATGAAAAACTGTTTTTT
TRBV9	TRBJ1-3	TRBD1	medium-sized	CASSVDPQTGAGNTIYF	TGTGCCAGCAGCGTAGACCCACAGACAGGGGCTGGAAACACCATATATTTT
TRBV23-1	TRBJ2-1	TRBD2	few	CASSLQLAGGQDEQFF	TGCGCCAGCAGCTTGCAGCTAGCGGGAGGGCAGGATGAGCAGTTCTTC
TRBV6-8	TRBJ1-2	NA	medium-sized	CASRRYRDANYGYTF	TGTGCCAGCAGACGATACCGGGACGCCAACTATGGCTACACCTTC
TRBV28	TRBJ1-6	NA	NA	CASNPWVGEDVGLHF	TGTGCCAGCAACCCATGGGTGGGTGAGGACGTGGGCCTCCACTTT
TRBV11-3	TRBJ2-5	NA	medium-sized	CASSPDGYYQETQYF	TGTGCCAGCAGCCCCGACGGCTATTACCAAGAGACCCAGTACTTC
TRBV19	TRBJ1-2	NA	NA	CASSIGYPTPYGYTF	TGTGCCAGTAGTATAGGTTACCCCACTCCCTATGGCTACACCTTC
TRBV11-3	TRBJ2-2	TRBD2	NA	CASSLGGLATTGELFF	TGTGCCAGCAGCTTAGGGGGACTAGCGACCACCGGGGAGCTGTTTTTT
TRBV18	TRBJ2-1	TRBD1	NA	CASSPMDRVNEQFF	TGTGCCAGCTCACCTATGGACAGGGTGAATGAGCAGTTCTTC